This T cell receptor beta chain was captured by sequencing in a study of vaccination and CD4 T cells after COVID-19. The treatment here: roughly 11-day PBMC culture with coronavirus spike peptide pools or control peptides (ViraFEST assay). Ahead of the COVID-19 pandemic (2011-2018), the CD4+ T cells of the unexposed donor were collected. Oncomine TCR Beta short-read sequencing was applied to DNA from cultured CD4+ T cells. Via MiXCR, TCRdb re-called the PCR reads, giving one row per CDR3 protein. The sample records approximately 7,000 distinct CDR3 sequences, around 49% being singletons. This CDR3 has 15 amino acids. The ends lost 4 bases at V and 2 bases at J; junction bases unmatched: 7. Germline V gene data show CDR1 as SGHRS and CDR2 as YFSETQ. Remarks on this clonotype: Its target is not known.

The chain joins TRBV5-1 to TRBJ1-2, with 8 bases identical to TRBD1. The sample consisted of CD4+ T cells from blood, cultured in vitro. This receptor was taken from a human donor in good health. CDR3 sequence: CASSTATGVNYGYTF. The CDR3, as DNA: TGCGCCAGCAGCACAGCGACAGGGGTGAACTATGGCTACACCTTC.